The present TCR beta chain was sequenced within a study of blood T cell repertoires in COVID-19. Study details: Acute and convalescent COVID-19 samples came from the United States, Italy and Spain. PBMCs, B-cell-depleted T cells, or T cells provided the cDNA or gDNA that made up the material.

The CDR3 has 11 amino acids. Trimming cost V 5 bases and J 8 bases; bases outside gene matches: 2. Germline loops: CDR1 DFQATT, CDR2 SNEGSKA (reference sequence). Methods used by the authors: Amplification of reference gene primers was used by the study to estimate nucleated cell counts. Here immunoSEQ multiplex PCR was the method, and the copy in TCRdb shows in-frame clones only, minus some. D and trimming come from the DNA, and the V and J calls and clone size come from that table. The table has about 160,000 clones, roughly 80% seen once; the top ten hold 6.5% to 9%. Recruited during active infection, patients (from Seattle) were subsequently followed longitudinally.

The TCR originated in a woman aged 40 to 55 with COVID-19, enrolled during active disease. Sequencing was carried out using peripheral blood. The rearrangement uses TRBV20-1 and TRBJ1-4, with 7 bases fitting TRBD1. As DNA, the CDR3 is TGCAGTGCTCCGACAGGGGAAAAACTGTTTTTT. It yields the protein CSAPTGEKLFF.